This is a list of T cell receptor beta chains from one sample in a study of T cell responses to AZD1222 COVID-19 vaccine. Using immunoSEQ multiplex PCR, the repertoire was profiled, and TCRdb retains in-frame clones only, with some absent. This sample has 85,000 to 90,000 clones, with approximately 90% found just once. Sequences were derived from peripheral blood, sampled 28 days after the second AZD1222 dose. Receptors were obtained from an adult who received the AZD1222 COVID-19 vaccine. CDR3s include the opening cysteine and the closing phenylalanine or tryptophan. A D gene is named only where the DNA matches it firmly. Size tells how often a clone was seen (once, few, many) or the class of an expanded clone, and some rows leave it out.

D	V	size	J	DNA	CDR3
TRBD2	TRBV6-5	.	TRBJ2-1	TGTGCCAGCAGTTTCCAGCGGGGACTCTCCTACAATGAGCAGTTCTTC	CASSFQRGLSYNEQFF
TRBD1	TRBV5-8	few	TRBJ1-1	TGTGCCAGCAGCCCCCCGGGACAGGGGGCCACTGAAGCTTTCTTT	CASSPPGQGATEAFF
TRBD2	TRBV6-5	.	TRBJ2-5	TGTGCCAGCAGTTACTGGAGCGGGGGTTCAGAGACCCAGTACTTC	CASSYWSGGSETQYF
.	TRBV11-3	.	TRBJ1-5	TGTGCCAGCAGCACGGGGCAGGGGTCAAGGGGTAGCAATCAGCCCCAGCATTTT	CASSTGQGSRGSNQPQHF
TRBD2	TRBV15	.	TRBJ2-1	TGTGCCACCAGCATCGGGGGGGCGGCCTACAATGAGCAGTTCTTC	CATSIGGAAYNEQFF
TRBD2	TRBV3-1/TRBV3-2	.	TRBJ2-3	TGTGCCAGCAGCCTACGACTGCGCGGGGGGCAAGATACGCAGTATTTT	CASSLRLRGGQDTQYF
TRBD2	TRBV15	.	TRBJ2-7	TGTGCCACCAGCAGAGGTTCTAGCGGAATGAGCTCCTACGAGCAGTACTTC	CATSRGSSGMSSYEQYF
.	TRBV3-1/TRBV3-2	.	TRBJ1-6	TGTGCCAGCAGCCCGACATGGTCCGGCCAAGCTAGCGGTTCACCCCTCCACTTT	CASSPTWSGQASGSPLHF
.	TRBV7-2	.	TRBJ1-6	TGTGCCAGCAGCTTAGTTTGGCAAAAAGGGGTTCAATATAATTCACCCCTCCACTTT	CASSLVWQKGVQYNSPLHF
.	TRBV12-3/TRBV12-4	.	TRBJ1-6	TGTGCCAGCAGTTTAGACAGAGGGTCACCCCTCCACTTT	CASSLDRGSPLHF
.	TRBV28	.	TRBJ2-7	TGTGCCAGCAGTCAAATAAATGGGGATTCTCACTACGAGCAGTACTTC	CASSQINGDSHYEQYF
.	TRBV6-2/TRBV6-3	once	TRBJ1-1	TGTGCCAGCAGTTCTACAGGCGGGGGTGAAGCTTTCTTT	CASSSTGGGEAFF
TRBD1	TRBV6-5	.	TRBJ1-2	TGTGCCAGCGACAGGGGGTGGGGTGACTATGGCTACACCTTC	CASDRGWGDYGYTF
.	TRBV9	.	TRBJ2-1	TGTGCCAGCCGAGGGGCCTACAATGAGCAGTTCTTC	CASRGAYNEQFF
.	TRBV7-9	.	TRBJ2-7	TGTGCCAGCAGCTTATCTTCGAGGGAGCAGTACTTC	CASSLSSREQYF
.	TRBV10-3	.	TRBJ2-3	TGTGCCATCAGTGAGTCGAAACAGCCAAGCACAGATACGCAGTATTTT	CAISESKQPSTDTQYF
.	TRBV24-1	.	TRBJ2-7	TGTGCCACCAGTGATGCCCACAGGCACGAGCAGTACTTC	CATSDAHRHEQYF
.	TRBV19	.	TRBJ1-2	TGTGCCAGTAGTTCCAGATCAGGAATCTTTGCTGTTCTGGGCTACACCTTC	CASSSRSGIFAVLGYTF
.	TRBV29-1	.	TRBJ1-5	TGCAGCGTTGTGAATTCAAACGGGCCCCAGCATTTT	CSVVNSNGPQHF
.	TRBV6-5	.	TRBJ1-5	TGTGCCAGCAGAACTCCGGGACCGATACATCAGCCCCAGCATTTT	CASRTPGPIHQPQHF
TRBD2	TRBV14	.	TRBJ2-1	TGTGCCAGCACCAGGACTAGCGGGGGGGTCCCTAGCTCCTACAATGAGCAGTTCTTC	CASTRTSGGVPSSYNEQFF
.	TRBV6-1	.	TRBJ1-5	TGTGCCAGCAGTGAAATCTCTTCTAATCAGCCCCAGCATTTT	CASSEISSNQPQHF
TRBD1	TRBV6-5	.	TRBJ1-5	TGTGCCAGCAGTAGTTCAGGGGGGGGACAGCCCCAGCATTTT	CASSSSGGGQPQHF
.	TRBV3-1/TRBV3-2	.	TRBJ1-2	TGTGCCAGCAGCCAAGAGGCCCTCTCCTTCGGCTATGGCTACACCTTC	CASSQEALSFGYGYTF
TRBD1	TRBV5-1	.	TRBJ2-6	TGCGCCAGCACCTCGGGGATAAACTATCCGGGACAGGGGGCCCCCTCTGGGGCCAACGTCCTGACTTTC	CASTSGINYPGQGAPSGANVLTF
.	TRBV21-1	.	TRBJ1-4	TGTGCCAGCACCGAACCAGGGCAAAGCAGTGCAACTAATGAAAAACTGTTTTTT	CASTEPGQSSATNEKLFF
.	TRBV7-9	.	TRBJ2-7	TGTGCCAGCGGAGGTTCCTACTACGAGCAGTACTTC	CASGGSYYEQYF
TRBD2	TRBV28	once	TRBJ2-1	TGTGCCAGCAGTGGGACTAGCAAGCTGTGGGATGAGCAGTTCTTC	CASSGTSKLWDEQFF
TRBD1	TRBV4-3	once	TRBJ2-7	TGCGCCAGCAGCCAAGGTGTAACAGGGGGAGGCTACGAGCAGTACTTC	CASSQGVTGGGYEQYF
.	TRBV5-6	.	TRBJ1-2	TGTGCCAGCACCCGACAGCGAACATATGGCTACACCTTC	CASTRQRTYGYTF
.	TRBV5-1	.	TRBJ2-5	TGCGCCAGCAGCTTTATAGCCAGGGAAGAAGAGACCCAGTACTTC	CASSFIAREEETQYF
TRBD2	TRBV9	.	TRBJ2-1	TGTGCCAGCAGCGTAGGCGGGGGGGTTAACAATGAGCAGTTCTTC	CASSVGGGVNNEQFF